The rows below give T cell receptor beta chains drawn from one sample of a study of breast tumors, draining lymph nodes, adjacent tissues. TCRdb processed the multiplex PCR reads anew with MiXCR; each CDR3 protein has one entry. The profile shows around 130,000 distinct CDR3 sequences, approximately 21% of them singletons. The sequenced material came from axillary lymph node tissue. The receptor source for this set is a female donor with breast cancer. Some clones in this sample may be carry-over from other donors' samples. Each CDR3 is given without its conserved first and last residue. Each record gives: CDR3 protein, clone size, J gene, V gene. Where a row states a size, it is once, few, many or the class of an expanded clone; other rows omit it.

ASSLDRGRSYNEQF	many	TRBJ2-1	TRBV5-5
ASRGNTRTAYEQY	many	TRBJ2-7	TRBV2
ASSVGAGADTQY	many	TRBJ2-3	TRBV10-2
ASTGTSGITDTQY	many	TRBJ2-3	TRBV2
ASSPLGGEETQY	many	TRBJ2-5	TRBV14
SARNPSGRSSTDTQY	many	TRBJ2-3	TRBV20-1
ASSQRTAQETQY	many	TRBJ2-5	TRBV3-1
ASSSPDPLTDTQY	many	TRBJ2-3	TRBV27
ASSWGGGGANVLT	few	TRBJ2-6	TRBV28
ASSFGQGDEKLF	many	TRBJ1-4	TRBV28
ASSLGLGTGNSPLH	many	TRBJ1-6	TRBV5-1
ASRMGVHGQY	many	TRBJ2-3	TRBV6-1
SVEEGLGGYT	many	TRBJ1-2	TRBV29-1
ASSQGGSGANVLT	many	TRBJ2-6	TRBV6-6
ASIKLDKYNEQF	many	TRBJ2-1	TRBV7-9
ASSFTGGDEQY	many	TRBJ2-7	TRBV5-6
SARTSGRGDTQY	many	TRBJ2-3	TRBV29-1
SARGLGTNYVYT	many	TRBJ1-2	TRBV20-1
AWSRGHVNQPQH	.	TRBJ1-5	TRBV30
ASSPQRGTPYSNQPQH	many	TRBJ1-5	TRBV2
ASSSRQGAMVVGGYT	many	TRBJ1-2	TRBV5-8
ASSYSGGNLGETQY	many	TRBJ2-5	TRBV6-6
ASSESYGYNEQF	many	TRBJ2-1	TRBV10-1
ASRPGSSYNSPLH	many	TRBJ1-6	TRBV19
RPGLGGPSYEQY	.	TRBJ2-7	TRBV29-1
ASSRSWEAYEQY	many	TRBJ2-7	TRBV3-1
ASSIRQGLMFRVSEKLF	few	TRBJ1-4	TRBV19
ASSYLDRGPLRYGYT	.	TRBJ1-2	TRBV6-6
ASKKTGNAGKLF	.	TRBJ2-2	TRBV2